Reported below is one TCR beta chain. This sample is part of a study of T cells expressing NK-cell markers. Per the germline V gene, CDR1 is LGHDT and CDR2 is YNNKEL (reference sequence). The CDR3 contains 17 residues. TCRdb processed the 5' RACE reads again and assigns one entry to each CDR3 protein, with no DNA. This specimen shows some 500,000 distinct CDR3 sequences; the ten leading clones hold roughly 1.4%. The clonotype was recovered from a woman between 45 and 65 years old in good health. Sequences were obtained from blood T cells: a sorted CD56 or NKG2C T cell subset, CD4+ or CD8+ T cells, or bulk PBMC T cells (not recorded which). The chain carries TRBV3-1 and TRBJ1-6; TCRdb gives TRBD1 as the D gene, but with no DNA this cannot be confirmed. CDR3 loop: CASSQTVQGPRNSPLHF.